This T cell receptor (beta chain) is from a study of early T cells in non-severe SARS-CoV-2 infection. CDR1 and CDR2 (germline): DFQATT, SNEGSKA (reference sequence). The CDR3 contains 13 residues. A single record per CDR3 protein comes from TCRdb applying MiXCR to the 5' RACE reads. The profile shows 80,000 or so distinct CDR3 sequences, about 14% of them singletons. Regarding this clonotype: One junction end does not reproduce the germline sequence, and a read error may be involved.

The rearrangement joins TRBV20-1 to TRBJ2-1; no clear D. The clonotype was recovered from an adult who was a healthcare worker with PCR-confirmed SARS-CoV-2 infection or an uninfected control (not recorded which). The sample was whole blood. The CDR3 sequence is CGARDRVKIEQFF. The CDR3 DNA sequence: TGCGGTGCTAGAGATCGCGTGAAGATTGAGCAGTTCTTC.